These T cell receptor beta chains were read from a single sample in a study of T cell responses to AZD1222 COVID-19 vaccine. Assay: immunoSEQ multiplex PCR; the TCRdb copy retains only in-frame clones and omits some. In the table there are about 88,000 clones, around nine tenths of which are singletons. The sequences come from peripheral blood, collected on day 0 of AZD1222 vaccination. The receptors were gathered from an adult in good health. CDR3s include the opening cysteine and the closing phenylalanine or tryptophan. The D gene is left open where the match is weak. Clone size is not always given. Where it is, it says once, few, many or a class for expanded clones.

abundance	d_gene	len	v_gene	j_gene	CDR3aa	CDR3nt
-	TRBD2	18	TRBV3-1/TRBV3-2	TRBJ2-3	CASSGSGGTPRAADTQYF	TGTGCCAGTAGTGGCTCCGGGGGGACGCCCCGTGCCGCAGATACGCAGTATTTT
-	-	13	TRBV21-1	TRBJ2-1	CASTTSIYNEQFF	TGTGCCAGCACCACGTCGATTTACAATGAGCAGTTCTTC
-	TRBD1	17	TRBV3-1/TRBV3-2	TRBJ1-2	CASSLTPGTAIYYGYTF	TGTGCCAGCAGCCTAACCCCCGGGACAGCGATCTACTATGGCTACACCTTC
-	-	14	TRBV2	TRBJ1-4	CASSGWLRAEKLFF	TGTGCCAGCAGTGGGTGGCTGCGGGCCGAAAAACTGTTTTTT
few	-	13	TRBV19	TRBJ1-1	CASSTSLNTEAFF	TGTGCCAGTAGTACTAGCCTGAACACTGAAGCTTTCTTT
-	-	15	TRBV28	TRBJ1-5	CASSLYRVGFQPQHF	TGTGCCAGCAGTTTATACAGGGTTGGATTTCAGCCCCAGCATTTT
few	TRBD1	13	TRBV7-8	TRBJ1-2	CASSSDRVRGYTF	TGTGCCAGCAGCTCTGACAGGGTGCGCGGCTACACCTTC
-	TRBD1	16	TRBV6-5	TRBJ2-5	CASSFSTGAYQETQYF	TGTGCCAGCAGTTTCTCGACAGGGGCGTACCAAGAGACCCAGTACTTC
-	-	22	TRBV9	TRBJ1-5	CASSVARRRAGAPVTLDQPQHF	TGTGCCAGCAGCGTAGCCAGAAGACGGGCAGGGGCGCCAGTGACATTGGATCAGCCCCAGCATTTT
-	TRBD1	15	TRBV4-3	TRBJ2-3	CASSQGNTGADTQYF	TGCGCCAGCAGCCAAGGAAATACAGGGGCAGATACGCAGTATTTT
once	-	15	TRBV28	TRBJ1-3	CASSPPGMSRNTIYF	TGTGCCAGCAGCCCCCCCGGGATGTCTCGAAACACCATATATTTT
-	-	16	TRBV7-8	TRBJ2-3	CASSSLAAPSTDTQYF	TGTGCCAGCAGCTCGTTAGCGGCCCCTAGCACAGATACGCAGTATTTT
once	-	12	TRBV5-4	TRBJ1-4	CASSLLGEKLFF	TGTGCCAGCAGCCTGCTTGGGGAAAAACTGTTTTTT
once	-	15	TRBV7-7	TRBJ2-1	CASSPSSRAYNEQFF	TGTGCTAGCAGCCCCTCGAGCAGGGCCTACAATGAGCAGTTCTTC
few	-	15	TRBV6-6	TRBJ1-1	CASSYGDTLNTEAFF	TGTGCCAGCAGTTACGGGGACACCTTGAACACTGAAGCTTTCTTT
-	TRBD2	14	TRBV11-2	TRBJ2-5	CASSLVAGGETQYF	TGTGCCAGCAGCTTAGTAGCGGGGGGCGAGACCCAGTACTTC
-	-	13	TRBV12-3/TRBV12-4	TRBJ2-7	CASSLAGQDQQYF	TGTGCCAGCAGTTTAGCCGGCCAGGATCAGCAGTACTTC
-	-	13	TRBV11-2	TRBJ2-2	CASRRVLAGELFF	TGTGCCAGCAGGAGGGTGCTAGCCGGGGAGCTGTTTTTT
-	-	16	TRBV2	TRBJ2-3	CASSLNRAVSTDTQYF	TGTGCCAGCAGTCTCAACCGGGCCGTTAGCACAGATACGCAGTATTTT
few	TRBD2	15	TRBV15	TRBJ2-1	CATSNERGGYNEQFF	TGTGCCACCAGCAATGAGCGGGGGGGATACAATGAGCAGTTCTTC
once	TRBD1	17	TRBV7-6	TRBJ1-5	CASSLALDRHDNQPQHF	TGTGCCAGCAGCTTAGCGCTGGACAGGCATGACAATCAGCCCCAGCATTTT
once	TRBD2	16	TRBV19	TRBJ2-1	CASSIGGSGGYNEQFF	TGTGCCAGTAGTATAGGGGGTAGCGGGGGGTACAATGAGCAGTTCTTC
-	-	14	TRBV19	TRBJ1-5	CASSISDFREPQHF	TGTGCCAGTAGTATATCGGACTTTAGGGAGCCCCAGCATTTT
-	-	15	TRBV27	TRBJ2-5	CASSLPRTTQETQYF	TGTGCCAGCAGTTTACCCCGGACAACACAAGAGACCCAGTACTTC
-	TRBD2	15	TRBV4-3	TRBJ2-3	CASSLGLATTDTQYF	TGCGCCAGCAGCCTCGGACTAGCGACTACAGATACGCAGTATTTT
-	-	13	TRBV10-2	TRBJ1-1	CASSEGKGTKAFF	TGCGCCAGCAGTGAGGGAAAGGGGACCAAAGCTTTCTTT
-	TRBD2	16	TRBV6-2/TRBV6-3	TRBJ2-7	CASSYVSGGPINEQYF	TGTGCCAGCAGTTATGTTAGCGGGGGGCCGATCAACGAGCAGTACTTC
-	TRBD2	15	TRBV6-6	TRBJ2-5	CASSYSTSGGETQYF	TGTGCCAGCAGTTACTCGACTAGCGGGGGAGAGACCCAGTACTTC
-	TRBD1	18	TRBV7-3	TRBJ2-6	CASSLTPQGVSGANVLTF	TGTGCCAGCAGCTTAACCCCTCAGGGGGTATCTGGGGCCAACGTCCTGACTTTC
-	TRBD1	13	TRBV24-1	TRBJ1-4	CATSGTGSEKLFF	TGTGCCACCTCCGGGACAGGTAGCGAAAAACTGTTTTTT
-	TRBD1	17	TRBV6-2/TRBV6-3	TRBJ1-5	CASSYSAGQGFNQPQHF	TGTGCCAGCAGTTACTCAGCGGGACAGGGGTTCAATCAGCCCCAGCATTTT
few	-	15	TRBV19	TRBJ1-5	CASSIFGRAGQPQHF	TGTGCCAGTAGTATCTTCGGCAGGGCCGGTCAGCCCCAGCATTTT
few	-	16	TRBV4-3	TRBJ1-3	CASSQDPVSSGNTIYF	TGCGCCAGCAGCCAAGATCCGGTTTCCTCTGGAAACACCATATATTTT
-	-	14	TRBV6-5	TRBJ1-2	CASSYGDPGDGYTF	TGTGCCAGCAGTTACGGGGACCCCGGAGATGGCTACACCTTC
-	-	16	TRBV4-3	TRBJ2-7	CASSQDLEQGGYEQYF	TGCGCCAGCAGCCAAGATCTTGAACAGGGTGGTTACGAGCAGTACTTC
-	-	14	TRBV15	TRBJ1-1	CATSRARENTEAFF	TGTGCCACCAGCAGAGCCAGGGAGAACACTGAAGCTTTCTTT
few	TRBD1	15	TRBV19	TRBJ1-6	CASRVSDRANSPLHF	TGTGCCAGTAGGGTTTCGGACAGGGCGAATTCACCCCTCCACTTT
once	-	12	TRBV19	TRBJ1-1	CATLWRGGLAFF	TGTGCCACCCTATGGAGGGGGGGCCTCGCTTTCTTT
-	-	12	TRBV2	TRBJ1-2	CARDSLNYGYTF	TGTGCCAGGGACAGTCTTAACTATGGCTACACCTTC
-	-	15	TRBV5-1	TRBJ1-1	CASSLGQLGVTEAFF	TGCGCCAGCAGCTTGGGACAACTCGGCGTCACTGAAGCTTTCTTT
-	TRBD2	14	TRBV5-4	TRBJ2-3	CASSLAGVADTQYF	TGTGCCAGCAGCTTAGCGGGGGTCGCAGATACGCAGTATTTT
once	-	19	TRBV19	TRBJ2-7	CASSIVYGDGPTLTYEQYF	TGTGCCAGTAGTATAGTTTACGGGGATGGACCGACTCTAACCTACGAGCAGTACTTC
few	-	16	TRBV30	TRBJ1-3	CAWSVREGLSGNTIYF	TGTGCCTGGAGTGTACGTGAGGGACTCTCTGGAAACACCATATATTTT
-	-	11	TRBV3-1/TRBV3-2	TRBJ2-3	CASSSTDTQYF	TGTGCCAGCAGTAGCACAGATACGCAGTATTTT
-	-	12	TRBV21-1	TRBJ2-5	CASRQDQETQYF	TGTGCCAGCAGACAGGACCAAGAGACCCAGTACTTC
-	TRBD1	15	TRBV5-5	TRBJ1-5	CASSLEDRAPWPQHF	TGTGCCAGCAGCCTCGAGGACAGGGCGCCTTGGCCCCAGCATTTT
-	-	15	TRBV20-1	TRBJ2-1	CSASPQRVVVDEQFF	TGCAGTGCTAGTCCCCAGCGAGTGGTGGTCGATGAGCAGTTCTTC
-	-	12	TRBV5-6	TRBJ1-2	CASSQVNYGYTF	TGTGCCAGCAGCCAGGTTAACTATGGCTACACCTTC
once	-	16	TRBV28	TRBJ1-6	CASRSSDVGYNSPLHF	TGTGCCAGCAGAAGCAGTGACGTTGGTTATAATTCACCCCTCCACTTT
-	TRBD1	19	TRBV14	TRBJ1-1	CASSQFLGGTGAMNTEAFF	TGTGCCAGCAGCCAATTCCTAGGAGGGACAGGGGCCATGAACACTGAAGCTTTCTTT
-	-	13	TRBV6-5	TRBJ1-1	CASSYVRQVEAFF	TGTGCCAGCAGTTACGTTAGACAGGTTGAAGCTTTCTTT
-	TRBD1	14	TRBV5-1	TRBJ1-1	CASSLGQGVTEAFF	TGCGCCAGCAGCTTGGGACAGGGGGTCACTGAAGCTTTCTTT
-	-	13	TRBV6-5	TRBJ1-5	CASSYSLNQPQHF	TGTGCCAGCAGTTACTCATTGAATCAGCCCCAGCATTTT
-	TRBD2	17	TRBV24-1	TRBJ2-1	CATSDPSSGGAENEQFF	TGTGCCACCAGTGATCCCTCTAGCGGGGGGGCCGAGAATGAGCAGTTCTTC
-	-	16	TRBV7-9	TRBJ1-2	CASSLGTSDRSYGYTF	TGTGCCAGCAGCTTAGGAACCTCAGACAGGAGTTATGGCTACACCTTC
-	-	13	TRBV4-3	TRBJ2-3	CASSQDLVDTQYF	TGCGCCAGCAGCCAAGATTTGGTAGATACGCAGTATTTT
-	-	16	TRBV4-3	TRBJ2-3	CASSQEGLRIGGTQYF	TGCGCCAGCAGCCAAGAGGGGTTGCGGATCGGGGGTACGCAGTATTTT
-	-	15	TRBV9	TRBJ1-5	CASSVEGGSNQPQHF	TGTGCCAGCAGCGTAGAAGGGGGGAGCAATCAGCCCCAGCATTTT
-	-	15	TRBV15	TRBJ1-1	CATSVPRGGLTEAFF	TGTGCCACCAGCGTTCCCCGGGGGGGGCTCACTGAAGCTTTCTTT